This is a list of T cell receptor beta chains from one sample in a study of OX40 agonist ivuxolimab in advanced cancers. Data came from immunoSEQ multiplex PCR; TCRdb stores just in-frame clones and leaves some out. The table has approximately 67,000 clones, over 80% seen once. This material consisted of CD4+ or CD8+ T cells sorted from blood, taken in a trial of the OX40 agonist ivuxolimab. These receptors all stem from an adult with an advanced solid tumor such as melanoma, head and neck, liver or kidney cancer. Each CDR3 is given with its conserved first and last residue. Fields, in order: D gene, clone size, J gene, V gene, CDR3 protein, CDR3 DNA. D genes are given only for firm matches. Only some rows state a clone size, as once, few, many or a class for expanded clones.

D gene: TRBD1; clone size: .; J gene: TRBJ1-4; V gene: TRBV27; CDR3 protein: CASSPTGGRSEKLFF; CDR3 DNA: TGTGCCAGCAGTCCGACAGGGGGCAGATCGGAAAAACTGTTTTTT
D gene: TRBD1; clone size: .; J gene: TRBJ2-2; V gene: TRBV30; CDR3 protein: CAWSVGPRGNGELFF; CDR3 DNA: TGTGCCTGGAGTGTAGGCCCCAGGGGGAACGGGGAGCTGTTTTTT
D gene: .; clone size: .; J gene: TRBJ2-5; V gene: TRBV28; CDR3 protein: CASRRYRDQETQYF; CDR3 DNA: TGTGCCAGCAGACGCTACAGGGACCAAGAGACCCAGTACTTC
D gene: .; clone size: .; J gene: TRBJ2-5; V gene: TRBV19; CDR3 protein: CASSIEIGFGRTPDEETQYF; CDR3 DNA: TGTGCCAGTAGTATAGAGATCGGGTTTGGACGAACCCCTGATGAAGAGACCCAGTACTTC
D gene: .; clone size: .; J gene: TRBJ1-1; V gene: TRBV7-9; CDR3 protein: CASSPPLRGIGNTEAFF; CDR3 DNA: TGTGCCAGCAGCCCCCCGCTCCGTGGCATTGGCAACACTGAAGCTTTCTTT
D gene: .; clone size: .; J gene: TRBJ2-3; V gene: TRBV13; CDR3 protein: CASSLKDSGLTDTQYF; CDR3 DNA: TGTGCCAGCAGCTTAAAGGACAGTGGGTTAACGGATACGCAGTATTTT
D gene: TRBD1; clone size: .; J gene: TRBJ2-5; V gene: TRBV4-3; CDR3 protein: CASSQDRYGQGQETQYF; CDR3 DNA: TGCGCCAGCAGCCAAGATCGGTACGGACAGGGGCAAGAGACCCAGTACTTC
D gene: .; clone size: few; J gene: TRBJ1-5; V gene: TRBV6-1; CDR3 protein: CASSDWGSSNQPQHF; CDR3 DNA: TGTGCCAGCAGTGATTGGGGATCGAGCAATCAGCCCCAGCATTTT
D gene: .; clone size: .; J gene: TRBJ1-2; V gene: TRBV7-9; CDR3 protein: CASSSDQGTQFDGYTF; CDR3 DNA: TGTGCCAGCAGCTCCGACCAGGGGACACAGTTTGATGGCTACACCTTC
D gene: TRBD1; clone size: once; J gene: TRBJ2-7; V gene: TRBV4-3; CDR3 protein: CASSQEFFGDSSYEQYF; CDR3 DNA: TGCGCCAGCAGCCAAGAATTCTTTGGGGACAGTTCCTACGAGCAGTACTTC
D gene: .; clone size: .; J gene: TRBJ2-1; V gene: TRBV27; CDR3 protein: CASSFLNEQFF; CDR3 DNA: TGTGCCAGCAGTTTTCTCAATGAGCAGTTCTTC
D gene: TRBD2; clone size: .; J gene: TRBJ2-1; V gene: TRBV28; CDR3 protein: CASSGGSSYNEQFF; CDR3 DNA: TGTGCCAGCAGCGGGGGGTCCTCCTACAATGAGCAGTTCTTC
D gene: .; clone size: .; J gene: TRBJ2-2; V gene: TRBV28; CDR3 protein: CASSLSGELFF; CDR3 DNA: TGTGCCAGCAGTTTATCCGGGGAGCTGTTTTTT
D gene: .; clone size: .; J gene: TRBJ1-1; V gene: TRBV4-3; CDR3 protein: CASSQDLGENTEAFF; CDR3 DNA: TGCGCCAGCAGCCAAGATTTAGGCGAGAACACTGAAGCTTTCTTT
D gene: .; clone size: .; J gene: TRBJ2-2; V gene: TRBV15; CDR3 protein: CATSRDNPIPGELFF; CDR3 DNA: TGTGCCACCAGCAGAGATAACCCGATCCCCGGGGAGCTGTTTTTT
D gene: TRBD1; clone size: .; J gene: TRBJ2-7; V gene: TRBV30; CDR3 protein: CAWRLPTGGISYEQYF; CDR3 DNA: TGTGCCTGGAGATTGCCAACAGGGGGGATTTCCTACGAGCAGTACTTC
D gene: .; clone size: .; J gene: TRBJ2-3; V gene: TRBV6-5; CDR3 protein: CASSYSWRDRTDTQYF; CDR3 DNA: TGTGCCAGCAGTTACTCATGGCGGGACCGCACAGATACGCAGTATTTT
D gene: .; clone size: once; J gene: TRBJ2-7; V gene: TRBV5-1; CDR3 protein: CASSLAGFYEQYF; CDR3 DNA: TGCGCCAGCAGCTTGGCCGGGTTCTACGAGCAGTACTTC
D gene: TRBD2; clone size: .; J gene: TRBJ2-1; V gene: TRBV7-2; CDR3 protein: CASSFRRGVLSYNEQFF; CDR3 DNA: TGTGCCAGCAGCTTCCGGCGGGGGGTACTCTCCTACAATGAGCAGTTCTTC
D gene: TRBD1; clone size: .; J gene: TRBJ2-2; V gene: TRBV4-2; CDR3 protein: CASSPEEWTGNTGELFF; CDR3 DNA: TGTGCCAGCAGCCCTGAAGAATGGACAGGGAACACCGGGGAGCTGTTTTTT